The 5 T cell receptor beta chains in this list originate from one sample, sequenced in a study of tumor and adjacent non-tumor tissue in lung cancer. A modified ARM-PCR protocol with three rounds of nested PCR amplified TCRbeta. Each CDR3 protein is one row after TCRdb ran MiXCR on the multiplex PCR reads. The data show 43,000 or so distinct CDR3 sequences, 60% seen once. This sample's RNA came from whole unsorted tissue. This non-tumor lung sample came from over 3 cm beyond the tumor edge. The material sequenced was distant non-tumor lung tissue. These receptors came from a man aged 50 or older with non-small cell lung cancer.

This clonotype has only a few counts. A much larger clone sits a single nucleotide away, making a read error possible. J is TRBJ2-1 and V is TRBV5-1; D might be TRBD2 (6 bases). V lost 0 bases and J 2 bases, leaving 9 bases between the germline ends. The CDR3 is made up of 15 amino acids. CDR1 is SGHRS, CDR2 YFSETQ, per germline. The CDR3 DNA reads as TGCGCCAGCAGCTTGGGCGGGATACCCTACAATGAGCAGTTCTTC. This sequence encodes CASSLGGIPYNEQFF.

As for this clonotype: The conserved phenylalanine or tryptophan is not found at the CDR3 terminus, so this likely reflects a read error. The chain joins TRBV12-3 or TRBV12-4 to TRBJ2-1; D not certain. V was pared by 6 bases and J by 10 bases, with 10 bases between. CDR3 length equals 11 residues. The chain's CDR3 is CASRGTWEQFL. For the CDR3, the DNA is TGTGCCAGCAGGGGTACGTGGGAGCAGTTCTTA.

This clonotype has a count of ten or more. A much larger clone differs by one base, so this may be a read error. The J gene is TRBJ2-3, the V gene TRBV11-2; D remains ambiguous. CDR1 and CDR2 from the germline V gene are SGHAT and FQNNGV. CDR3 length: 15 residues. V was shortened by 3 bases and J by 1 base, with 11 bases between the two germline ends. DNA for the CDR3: TGTGCCAGCAGCTTTCCAACCGTGGGCACAGATACGCAGTATTTT. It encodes CASSFPTVGTDTQYF.

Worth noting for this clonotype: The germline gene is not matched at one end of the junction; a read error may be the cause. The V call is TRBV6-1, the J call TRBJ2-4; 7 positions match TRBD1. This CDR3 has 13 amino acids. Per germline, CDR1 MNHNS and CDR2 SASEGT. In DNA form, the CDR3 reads TGTGCCATCAGTACAGGGGCCAAAAATATTCAGTACTTC. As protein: CAISTGAKNIQYF.

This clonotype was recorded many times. The CDR3 DNA follows: TGTGCCAGCAAGATTAGGGGTTACGAGCAGTACTTC. Translated, it gives CASKIRGYEQYF. V usage is TRBV28 and J usage is TRBJ2-7, with a tentative D call TRBD1 (5 bases). V was clipped by 7 bases and J by 4 bases, with 11 bases between them. This CDR3 has 12 amino acids. The germline gives CDR1 MDHEN, CDR2 SYDVKM.